A single sample gave rise to the 15 T cell receptor beta chains below, sequenced in a study of blood T cells in healthy people across ages. Through a sample-barcoded 5' primer and a J-beta primer mix, a second PCR was run for about 6 to 11 cycles. TCRdb itself ran the 5' RACE reads through MiXCR, one entry per CDR3 protein. The table has about 780,000 distinct CDR3 sequences, about a quarter seen once. These data were likewise used in another study, on T cells of mothers and their children.

What was sequenced was blood. These receptors were taken from a boy aged 5-17 years in good health.

This clonotype was picked up a small number of times. This sequence joins TRBV20-1 and TRBJ1-2; weak D call: TRBD1 (6 bases). Deletions cut 6 bases from V and 8 bases from J, with 16 bases between. Per the germline V gene, CDR1 is DFQATT and CDR2 is SNEGSKA (reference sequence). The CDR3 loop spans 12 amino acids. The CDR3: CSAGPRGLGYTF. CDR3 DNA: TGCAGTGCAGGACCCAGGGGTCTAGGCTACACCTTC.

The CDR3 sequence is CASRPWGTDTQYF. Written as DNA, the CDR3 is TGTGCCAGCAGGCCGTGGGGCACAGATACGCAGTATTTT. V gene TRBV5-5 combines with J gene TRBJ2-3; no definite D call. The CDR3 spans 13 residues. Between the trimmed V and J ends, which lost 5 bases and 1 base, there was a span of 8 bases. The germline CDR1 and CDR2 sequences are SGHKS and YYEKEE (reference sequence).

V is TRBV4-1 and J is TRBJ1-6; D is ambiguous. The germline V and J ends were trimmed by 0 bases and 10 bases, with 10 bases remaining between them. Looked up from germline, CDR1 is MGHRA and CDR2 is YSYEKL. The CDR3 totals 14 residues. The DNA of the CDR3 is TGCGCCAGCAGCCAAGAAAGTTTAAACTCACCCCTCCACTTT. Encoded protein: CASSQESLNSPLHF.

This rearrangement joins TRBV6-2 or TRBV6-3 to TRBJ1-6; 8 positions match TRBD1. The trim removed 0 bases at V and 4 bases at J, leaving 5 bases unmatched. Germline V gene data show CDR1 as MNHEY and CDR2 as SVGEGT. This CDR3 contains 17 residues. CDR3 region: CASSYSQGAIYNSPLHF. The CDR3 DNA reads TGTGCCAGCAGTTACTCGCAGGGGGCGATTTATAATTCACCCCTCCACTTT.

The chain carries TRBV4-1 and TRBJ2-5; no clear D. The J call may be mistaken, given a closer DNA end match to TRBJ2-1. Germline CDR1 and CDR2: MGHRA and YSYEKL. The CDR3 sequence is 19 residues long. The CDR3 protein is CASSQVHRTGIVTYNEQFF. In nucleotides, the CDR3 is TGCGCCAGCAGCCAAGTACATCGAACTGGGATCGTCACCTACAATGAGCAGTTCTTC.

This clonotype was observed a handful of times. The chain has TRBV28 and TRBJ2-5; D possibly corresponds to TRBD1 (6 bases). This CDR3 has 13 amino acids. V dropped 7 bases and J dropped 5 bases, with 14 bases sitting between them. Germline CDR1 is MDHEN and CDR2 is SYDVKM. The CDR3 nucleotides read TGTGCCAGCAACAAACAGGGAGTTGAGACCCAGTACTTC. It is translated as CASNKQGVETQYF.

The table lists this clonotype with a few counts. The chain links TRBV6-5 to TRBJ1-5; D is unresolved. From germline, CDR1 is MNHEY and CDR2 SVGAGI. V gave up 0 bases and J gave up 4 bases, with 4 bases separating them. This CDR3 comprises 13 residues. In DNA, the CDR3 is TGTGCCAGCAGTTACTCGATTAATCAGCCCCAGCATTTT. This gives the protein CASSYSINQPQHF.

This clonotype was observed a handful of times. The chain uses TRBV24-1 and TRBJ2-3; D is ambiguous. Germline V gene data show CDR1 as KGHDR and CDR2 as SFDVKD. The CDR3 loop spans 11 amino acids. The ends were cut back, 4 bases at V and 4 bases at J, with 2 bases in the middle. The CDR3 DNA follows: TGTGCCACCAGTGAAGCAGATACGCAGTATTTT. The encoded protein is CATSEADTQYF.

This clonotype was detected a few times. The genes are TRBV6-2 or TRBV6-3 and TRBJ2-5; 8 nucleotides line up with TRBD2. Near its end, the DNA agrees better with TRBJ2-7, so the J call may be wrong. The germline CDR1 and CDR2 sequences are MNHEY and SVGEGT. The CDR3 is made up of 16 amino acids. This CDR3 reads CASSSPSERGPYEQYF. The CDR3 DNA reads TGTGCCAGCAGTTCCCCGTCGGAGCGGGGGCCCTACGAGCAGTACTTC.

This chain uses TRBV7-7 with TRBJ2-5, with a possible D match to TRBD1 (6 bases). The germline V and J ends were trimmed by 5 bases and 11 bases, with 21 bases remaining between them. The CDR3 is 14 residues long. Germline assignment: CDR1 SSHAT and CDR2 FNYEAQ (reference sequence). CDR3 loop: CASSALTGMREQYF. As DNA, the CDR3 is TGTGCCAGCAGCGCCCTAACAGGGATGAGGGAGCAGTACTTC.

The rearrangement uses TRBV12-3 or TRBV12-4 and TRBJ2-5, with 7 positions matching TRBD2. Trimming cost V 9 bases and J 1 base; bases outside gene matches: 2. The length of the CDR3 is 12 residues. CDR3 nucleotide sequence: TGTGCCAGTGGGACTATCCAAGAGACCCAGTACTTC. Its translation: CASGTIQETQYF.

The CDR3 here is CASSLDPGSQETQYF. CDR3 DNA: TGTGCCAGCAGCTTAGACCCAGGGAGTCAAGAGACCCAGTACTTC. J is TRBJ2-5 and V is TRBV7-7; D tentatively reads TRBD1 or TRBD2 (5 bases each). Germline values: CDR1 SSHAT, CDR2 FNYEAQ (reference sequence). The CDR3 consists of 15 residues. The V end was cut by 1 base, the J end by 2 bases, with 11 bases between.

This clonotype was detected a few times. The rearrangement joins TRBV4-1 to TRBJ2-5, with 9 nucleotides matching TRBD1. J was trimmed by 3 bases and V by 3 bases; bases with no gene match: 11. This CDR3 has 17 residues. Germline V lookup: CDR1 MGHRA, CDR2 YSYEKL. This CDR3 reads CASSHHRGDRGKETQYF. CDR3 DNA sequence: TGCGCCAGCAGCCATCATCGGGGAGACAGGGGGAAAGAGACCCAGTACTTC.

The chain carries TRBV18 and TRBJ1-4; TRBD1 might be the D (5 bases). V was trimmed by 2 bases and J by 0 bases, leaving 13 bases between them. The CDR3 has 17 residues. Germline CDR1 and CDR2: KGHSH and LQKENI. The CDR3 coding sequence is TGTGCCAGCTCACCAAGGGCAGGGCTCACAACTAATGAAAAACTGTTTTTT. Protein product: CASSPRAGLTTNEKLFF.

This clonotype was found a few times. This chain connects TRBV29-1 to TRBJ2-2, with 7 nucleotides matching TRBD2. The V gene end was trimmed by 1 base and the J gene end by 6 bases; junction bases not matched to a gene: 5. Germline assignment: CDR1 SQVTM and CDR2 ANQGSEA. The CDR3 runs to 14 residues. This CDR3 reads CSVEATRGAGELFF. CDR3 DNA: TGCAGCGTTGAAGCTACCCGGGGGGCCGGGGAGCTGTTTTTT.